This T cell receptor (beta chain) was captured by sequencing in a study of blood T cell repertoires in COVID-19. Only in-frame clones appear in the TCRdb table, and some are missing; sequencing was by immunoSEQ multiplex PCR. The data show under 250,000 clones, approximately 89% seen once. CDR3 length equals 15 residues. V was pared by 3 bases and J by 3 bases, with 13 bases between. Germline values: CDR1 SGHDT, CDR2 YYEEEE. The sequence was obtained from a woman aged 55-75 years who had recovered from COVID-19. J is TRBJ1-5 and V is TRBV5-6; a weak D match, TRBD1 (6 bases). Sequenced: peripheral blood. CDR3 amino acids: CASSSLQGFNQPQHF. The CDR3 DNA sequence: TGTGCCAGCAGCTCGTTACAGGGCTTCAATCAGCCCCAGCATTTT.